These 30 T cell receptor beta chains were all obtained from the same sample, sequenced in a study of blood T cell repertoires in COVID-19. This table comes from immunoSEQ multiplex PCR, and its TCRdb copy is limited to in-frame clones, with some not included. The sample consists of around 300,000 clones, around 89% of them appearing once. The sample comprised peripheral blood. Source of these receptors: a woman under 40 with COVID-19, enrolled during active disease.

The count of this clone is one. The V and J genes are TRBV7-8 and TRBJ1-1; D remains unclear. This CDR3 has 12 residues. In germline, CDR1 is SGHVS, CDR2 FQNEAQ. Trimming removed 5 bases at V and 6 bases at J, with 10 bases between. CDR3 nucleotide sequence: TGTGCCAGCAGCCCGGCGGATGCTGAAGCTTTCTTT. Translation: CASSPADAEAFF.

The rearrangement joins TRBV27 to TRBJ1-3; perhaps TRBD1 as D (6 bases). The V gene lost 3 bases and the J gene lost 2 bases, with 8 bases spanning the gap. From germline, CDR1 is MNHEY and CDR2 SMNVEV (reference sequence). The CDR3 length is 14 residues. CDR3 protein: CASSFGGPGNTIYF. The DNA of the CDR3 is TGTGCCAGCAGTTTTGGGGGCCCTGGAAACACCATATATTTT.

The chain uses TRBV28 and TRBJ1-2; TRBD1 aligns across 7 bases. The V segment lost 5 bases and the J segment 6 bases; nucleotides outside the gene matches: 3. Germline V gene data show CDR1 as MDHEN and CDR2 as SYDVKM. CDR3 size: 12 residues. The CDR3 DNA reads as TGTGCCAGCAGTCCCGGGACAGATGGCTACACCTTC. This translates into CASSPGTDGYTF.

This chain joins TRBV18 and TRBJ2-3; D gene uncertain. Germline V lookup: CDR1 KGHSH, CDR2 LQKENI. The CDR3 has 16 residues. V lost 1 base, J lost 0 bases, and 11 bases lay in between. For the CDR3, the DNA is TGTGCCAGCTCACCACGAATGTCGAGTAGCACAGATACGCAGTATTTT. Translating gives CASSPRMSSSTDTQYF.

The chain couples TRBV15 to TRBJ1-5, with 7 bases aligning to TRBD1. The trim removed 6 bases at V and 2 bases at J, leaving 4 bases unmatched. Per the germline V gene, CDR1 is LNHNV and CDR2 is YYDKDF (reference sequence). This CDR3 has 14 residues. The CDR3 sequence: CATSTTGGNQPQHF. For the CDR3, the DNA is TGTGCCACCAGTACTACAGGGGGCAATCAGCCCCAGCATTTT. Full variable domain (missing parts from reference TRBV15 and TRBJ1-5): DAMVIQNPRYQVTQFGKPVTLSCSQTLNHNVMYWYQQKSSQAPKLLFHYYDKDFNNEADTPDNFQSRRPNTSFCFLDIRSPGLGDTAMYLCATSTTGGNQPQHFGDGTRLSIL.

V is TRBV19 and J is TRBJ2-1; TRBD2 aligns across 9 bases. The germline V gene encodes CDR1 LNHDA and CDR2 SQIVND (reference sequence). The CDR3 has 15 amino acids. V was clipped by 4 bases and J by 5 bases; unmatched bases: 6. The CDR3 DNA is TGTGCCAGTAGTAATCTGCGGGGGGGAAACAATGAGCAGTTCTTC. It is translated as CASSNLRGGNNEQFF.

The V gene is TRBV28, the J gene TRBJ1-6, with D perhaps TRBD1 (5 bases). Germline assignment: CDR1 MDHEN and CDR2 SYDVKM. The CDR3 has 15 residues. V was pared by 5 bases and J by 7 bases, with 15 bases between. CDR3 nucleotide sequence: TGTGCCAGCAGTCTCGACACAGGCCCCAATTCACCCCTCCACTTT. The encoded protein is CASSLDTGPNSPLHF.

J is TRBJ1-2 and V is TRBV6-5; 8 bases match TRBD1. The CDR3 is 14 residues long. The germline V gene has CDR1 MNHEY and CDR2 SVGAGI. With 5 bases clipped from V and 5 bases from J, the junction kept 7 bases outside the gene matches. DNA for the CDR3: TGTGCCAGCAGTCTGGACAGGGCGAATTATGGCTACACCTTC. This translates into CASSLDRANYGYTF.

The CDR3 region is CASSMDRSSYEQYF. For the CDR3, the DNA is TGCGCCAGCAGCATGGACAGGTCCTCCTACGAGCAGTACTTC. The genes are TRBV5-1 and TRBJ2-7, with 7 bases that match TRBD1. Germline assignment: CDR1 SGHRS and CDR2 YFSETQ. The CDR3 length is 14 residues. The V gene end was trimmed by 4 bases and the J gene end by 0 bases; junction bases not matched to a gene: 4.

The chain uses TRBV19 and TRBJ1-5; possible D gene TRBD1, 5 bases. Trimming stripped 6 bases from V and 2 bases from J, with 14 bases between. Germline V lookup: CDR1 LNHDA, CDR2 SQIVND (reference sequence). This CDR3 is 15 amino acids long. CDR3 bases: TGTGCCAGTAGCCCCAGGGTTGTCCGCAATCAGCCCCAGCATTTT. Its protein product is CASSPRVVRNQPQHF.

CDR3 protein: CASSSRGISNQPQHF. CDR3 nucleotide sequence: TGTGCCAGTAGTTCCCGGGGAATTAGCAATCAGCCCCAGCATTTT. V is TRBV19 and J is TRBJ1-5, with D hard to call. The CDR3 contains 15 residues. V was clipped by 5 bases and J by 0 bases, with 11 bases between them. The germline V gene has CDR1 LNHDA and CDR2 SQIVND (reference sequence).

This clone was seen repeatedly, ten times or more. The chain joins TRBV3-1 (or the pseudogene TRBV3-2) to TRBJ1-5, with D possibly TRBD1 on 6 matching bases. Germline CDR1 and CDR2: LGHDT and YNNKEL (reference sequence). The CDR3 has 13 residues. The V gene lost 4 bases and the J gene lost 5 bases, with 9 bases spanning the gap. This CDR3 reads CASSRDTDQPQHF. The CDR3, as DNA: TGTGCCAGCAGCCGGGACACCGATCAGCCCCAGCATTTT.

CDR3 DNA: TGTGCCAGCACCAAGGGTTACCCCTTGACAGGGGATAATTCACCCCTCCACTTT. Translating gives CASTKGYPLTGDNSPLHF. The V and J genes are TRBV21-1 and TRBJ1-6; the DNA was not used to check the table's D call, TRBD1. TRBV21-1 is a known pseudogene. This CDR3 has 18 amino acids.

The chain carries TRBV6-5 and TRBJ1-1; D is unclear. V was trimmed by 5 bases and J by 1 base, leaving 11 bases between them. This CDR3 contains 14 residues. The germline CDR1 and CDR2 sequences are MNHEY and SVGAGI. Here the CDR3 reads CASSRTAGNTEAFF. The CDR3 DNA follows: TGTGCCAGCAGTCGTACAGCCGGGAACACTGAAGCTTTCTTT.

The J gene is TRBJ1-3, the V gene TRBV4-1; 9 bases are shared with TRBD1. The CDR3 extends over 19 amino acids. The J segment lost 3 bases and the V segment lost 6 bases, leaving 18 bases of the junction unmatched. CDR1 MGHRA and CDR2 YSYEKL come from the germline V gene. The CDR3, as DNA: TGCGCCAGCAGAACAAATTTGGGGGACAGGGAAATATTTGGAAACACCATATATTTT. Amino acid sequence: CASRTNLGDREIFGNTIYF.

This sequence joins TRBV7-9 and TRBJ1-1; 12 bases align to TRBD1. V gave up 5 bases and J gave up 3 bases; unmatched junction bases: 7. CDR3 size: 16 residues. Germline CDR1 and CDR2: SEHNR and FQNEAQ (reference sequence). Here the CDR3 reads CASSPGTGGAYTEAFF. CDR3 DNA sequence: TGTGCCAGCAGCCCCGGGACAGGGGGCGCATACACTGAAGCTTTCTTT.

This CDR3 reads CASSLGGAGVTNEKLFF. The CDR3 nucleotides are TGCGCCAGCAGCTTGGGAGGTGCGGGGGTGACTAATGAAAAACTGTTTTTT. The V and J genes are TRBV5-1 and TRBJ1-4, with a weak D call TRBD1 (5 bases). The CDR3 loop spans 17 amino acids. The germline CDR1 and CDR2 sequences are SGHRS and YFSETQ. V lost 0 bases and J lost 2, with 14 bases in between.

The V call is TRBV7-9, the J call TRBJ2-7; 8 nucleotides agree with TRBD1. The CDR3 spans 13 residues. CDR1 is SEHNR and CDR2 is FQNEAQ in the germline V gene (reference sequence). V gave up 0 bases and J gave up 6 bases; unmatched junction bases: 1. This chain's CDR3 is CASSLADRAEQYF. As DNA, the CDR3 is TGTGCCAGCAGCTTAGCGGACAGGGCCGAGCAGTACTTC. Variable domain in full (rest from reference TRBV7-9 and TRBJ2-7): DTGVSQNPRHKITKRGQNVTFRCDPISEHNRLYWYRQTLGQGPEFLTYFQNEAQLEKSRLLSDRFSAERPKGSFSTLEIQRTEQGDSAMYLCASSLADRAEQYFGPGTRLTVT.

The chain uses TRBV4-3 and TRBJ2-3; D is possibly TRBD1 (6 bases). The CDR3 spans 14 residues. CDR1 is LGHNA, CDR2 YSLEER, per germline. The germline V and J ends were trimmed by 0 bases and 6 bases, with 10 bases remaining between them. CDR3 DNA sequence: TGCGCCAGCAGCCAAGACCATAGGGGGGATACGCAGTATTTT. Residues: CASSQDHRGDTQYF.

The count of this clone is one. Other nucleotide sequences from this sample produce the same CDR3. This chain links TRBV28 with TRBJ1-2, with TRBD1 as a possible D gene (6 bases). CDR1 and CDR2 from the germline V gene are MDHEN and SYDVKM. Deletions cut 4 bases from V and 5 bases from J, with 8 bases between. This CDR3 region has 12 residues. CDR3 DNA sequence: TGTGCCAGCAGTTCCCAGGGGTATGGCTACACCTTC. Encoded protein: CASSSQGYGYTF.

J is TRBJ2-5 and V is TRBV5-5; the match to TRBD1 covers 9 bases. V lost 5 bases and J lost 5; bases outside the gene matches: 7. Germline V gene lookup returns CDR1 SGHKS and CDR2 YYEKEE (reference sequence). The CDR3 has 14 amino acids. This CDR3 reads CASSPTGGAETQYF. Written as DNA, the CDR3 is TGTGCCAGCAGTCCAACAGGGGGCGCGGAGACCCAGTACTTC.

The J gene is TRBJ2-1, the V gene TRBV11-3; 7 nucleotides line up with TRBD1. V dropped 7 bases and J dropped 12; count of bases not matched to a gene: 15. Germline V gene data show CDR1 as SGHNT and CDR2 as YENEEA. The CDR3 spans 14 residues. This chain's CDR3 is CASTHRDSPKGQFF. The DNA of the CDR3 is TGTGCCAGCACTCATAGGGACAGCCCCAAAGGGCAGTTCTTC. Drawing the rest from reference TRBV11-3 and TRBJ2-1, the complete variable domain is EAGVVQSPRYKIIEKKQPVAFWCNPISGHNTLYWYLQNLGQGPELLIRYENEEAVDDSQLPKDRFSAERLKGVDSTLKIQPAELGDSAVYLCASTHRDSPKGQFFGPGTRLTVL.

The chain is built from TRBV5-8 and TRBJ1-3, with a tentative D call TRBD1 (6 bases). The CDR3 runs to 14 residues. Trimming took off 4 bases at V and 2 bases at J, with 10 bases between the two ends. Germline lookup yields CDR1 SGHTS and CDR2 YDEGEE. CDR3 loop: CASSVQGAGNTIYF. For the CDR3, the DNA is TGTGCCAGCAGCGTACAGGGAGCTGGAAACACCATATATTTT.

This chain joins TRBV24-1 and TRBJ2-5; 11 positions match TRBD1. Germline V gene data show CDR1 as KGHDR and CDR2 as SFDVKD. V trimming: 5 bases; J trimming: 4 bases; junction bases outside the gene matches: 11. This CDR3 has 17 amino acids. The CDR3: CATSARPGQGAGETQYF. In DNA form, the CDR3 reads TGTGCCACCAGTGCAAGGCCTGGACAGGGGGCGGGAGAGACCCAGTACTTC.

This chain uses TRBV5-4 with TRBJ1-6; D not resolved. The CDR3 has 15 residues. V was trimmed by 4 bases and J by 0 bases, leaving 8 bases between them. Germline-derived CDR1 and CDR2 are SGHNT and YYREEE (reference sequence). The CDR3 spells CASSETSSYNSPLHF. The CDR3 DNA sequence: TGTGCCAGCAGCGAGACAAGCTCCTATAATTCACCCCTCCACTTT.

The V call is TRBV12-3 or TRBV12-4, the J call TRBJ1-5; 8 nucleotides match TRBD1. With V trimmed by 2 bases and J by 11 bases, 2 bases remained unmatched. The CDR3 is 12 amino acids. The DNA of the CDR3 is TGTGCCAGCAGTTTATTGGGACAGGCCCAGCATTTT. Translating it yields CASSLLGQAQHF.

The chain couples TRBV7-2 to TRBJ1-1; possibly TRBD1 for D (5 bases). The CDR3 consists of 17 residues. Trimming stripped 5 bases from V and 4 bases from J, with 23 bases between. Germline CDR1 reads SGHTA; CDR2 reads FQGNSA. The DNA for the CDR3 is TGTGCCAGCAGCCCCGCCGGGGGACGGGGGTTGAGCACTGAAGCTTTCTTT. It codes for CASSPAGGRGLSTEAFF. Supplemented by reference TRBV7-2 and TRBJ1-1, the full variable domain reads GAGVSQSPSNKVTEKGKDVELRCDPISGHTALYWYRQSLGQGLEFLIYFQGNSAPDKSGLPSDRFSAERTGGSVSTLTIQRTQQEDSAVYLCASSPAGGRGLSTEAFFGQGTRLTVV.

This chain joins TRBV2 and TRBJ2-3, with 15 nucleotides matching TRBD2. There are 16 residues in the CDR3. Germline assignment: CDR1 SNHLY and CDR2 FYNNEI. J lost 4 bases, V lost 8 bases, and 7 bases had no gene match. The CDR3 DNA reads TGTGCCAGCGGATGGACTAGCGGGGGGGCTTCAGATACGCAGTATTTT. Translated: CASGWTSGGASDTQYF.

This clone was observed once. The rearrangement links TRBV2 to TRBJ1-4; 7 positions agree with TRBD1. The junction had 5 bases not matched to a gene; V was cut back by 6 bases and J by 1 base. Germline values: CDR1 SNHLY, CDR2 FYNNEI. This CDR3 region has 15 residues. CDR3 residues: CASRSTGVTNEKLFF. In nucleotides, the CDR3 is TGTGCCAGCAGGAGTACAGGGGTAACTAATGAAAAACTGTTTTTT.

This clone occurred once. The rearrangement uses TRBV7-6 and TRBJ1-4; 7 nucleotides align to TRBD1. CDR1 and CDR2 from the germline V gene are SGHVS and FNYEAQ. There are 16 residues in the CDR3. Trimming at V came to 5 bases and at J to 0 bases, leaving 6 bases not matched to a gene. CDR3 DNA sequence: TGTGCCAGCAGCCGGGACAGCTATTCAACTAATGAAAAACTGTTTTTT. Its translation: CASSRDSYSTNEKLFF.